This T cell receptor (beta chain) was identified in a study of blood T cell repertoires in COVID-19. The overall study: Sample material is recorded as cDNA or gDNA derived from T cells, B-cell-depleted T cells, or PBMCs.

Authors' analysis steps: Nucleated cell counts were estimated from reference gene primer amplification. Produced via immunoSEQ multiplex PCR; TCRdb's table is partial and in-frame only. The DNA gave D and trimming, while V, J and clone size come from that table. The profile shows 250,000 to 350,000 clones, about 87% of them singletons. The trim removed 2 bases at V and 5 bases at J, leaving 12 bases unmatched. Germline CDR1 and CDR2: GTSNPN and SVGIG (reference sequence). This CDR3 has 15 residues. This clone was counted a single time. V gene TRBV30 combines with J gene TRBJ2-7, with 7 bases that match TRBD1. This sequence was found in a woman aged 50 to 60 with COVID-19, enrolled during active disease. Sequenced input: peripheral blood. The CDR3 region is CAWSPHPGTEDEQYF. CDR3 sequence (DNA): TGTGCCTGGAGTCCCCACCCCGGGACAGAGGACGAGCAGTACTTC.